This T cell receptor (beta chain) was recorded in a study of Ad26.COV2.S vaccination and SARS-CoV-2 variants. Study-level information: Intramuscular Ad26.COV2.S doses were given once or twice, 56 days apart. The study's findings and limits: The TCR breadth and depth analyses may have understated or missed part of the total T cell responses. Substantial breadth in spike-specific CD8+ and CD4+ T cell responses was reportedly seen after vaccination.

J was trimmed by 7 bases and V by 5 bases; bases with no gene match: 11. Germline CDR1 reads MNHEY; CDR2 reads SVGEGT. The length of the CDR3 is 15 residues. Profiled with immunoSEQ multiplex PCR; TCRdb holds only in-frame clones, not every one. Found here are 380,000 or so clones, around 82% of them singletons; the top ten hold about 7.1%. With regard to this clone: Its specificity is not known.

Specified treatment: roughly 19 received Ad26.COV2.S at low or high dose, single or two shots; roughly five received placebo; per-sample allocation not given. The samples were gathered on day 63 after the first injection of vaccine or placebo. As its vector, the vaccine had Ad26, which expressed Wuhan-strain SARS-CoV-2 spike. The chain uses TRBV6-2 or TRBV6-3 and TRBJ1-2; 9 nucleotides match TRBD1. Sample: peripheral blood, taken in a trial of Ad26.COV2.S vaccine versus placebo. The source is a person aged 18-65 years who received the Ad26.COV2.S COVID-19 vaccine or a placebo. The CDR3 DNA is TGTGCCAGCAGTCGCCAGATAACAGGGGGCCGTGGCTACACCTTC. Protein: CASSRQITGGRGYTF.